A selection of T cell receptor beta chains follows, all from one sample in a study of blood T cell repertoires in COVID-19. Only in-frame clones appear in the TCRdb table, and some are missing; sequencing was by immunoSEQ multiplex PCR. The table shows roughly 52,000 clones, with roughly 85% occurring only once. Sequenced sample: peripheral blood. These receptor sequences come from a human donor in a cohort sampled during active COVID-19. Both conserved end residues are part of each CDR3. Each record gives: V gene, J gene, CDR3 protein.

TRBV11-3	TRBJ2-2	CASSRLAGGPRAGELFF
TRBV18	TRBJ2-1	CASSPLAGYNEQFF
TRBV28	TRBJ2-1	CAHSRGYNEQFF
TRBV9	TRBJ2-2	CASSVGVFFTGELFF
TRBV4-1	TRBJ2-7	CASSQEALAGVLHEQYF
TRBV6-1	TRBJ2-7	CASSEMWGGARYEQYF
TRBV4-3	TRBJ1-2	CASSQVWGQVGNYGYTF
TRBV11-3	TRBJ2-1	CASSLAAGTSGNNEQFF
TRBV10-3	TRBJ2-2	CAISEAGLAGSGELFF
TRBV7-3	TRBJ2-7	CASSLRWSGGPHEQYF
TRBV7-2	TRBJ2-7	CASSPIAGGRGGEQYF
TRBV5-1	TRBJ1-3	CASSLGPVGNTIYF
TRBV3-1/TRBV3-2	TRBJ2-7	CASSEGAGRTYEQYF
TRBV11-2	TRBJ2-1	CASSLGGTSGRSYNEQFF
TRBV18	TRBJ2-5	CASSPAGTAKQETQYF
TRBV10-3	TRBJ2-2	CATTGTGAGELFF
TRBV3-1/TRBV3-2	TRBJ2-7	CASSYTILYEQYF
TRBV7-8	TRBJ2-1	CASSPNRAKDNEQFF